This TCR beta chain was documented in a study of T-cell reconstitution after alpha-beta-depleted transplantation in children. Study-level results: It was newly produced T cells that mostly accounted for T-cell counts and diversity one year after transplant. Expanded graft clones numbering several hundred reportedly gave rise to alpha-beta T cells about two months after transplant. For some patients, TCRbeta diversity was high at day 60 because of recipient T cells and thymic progenitors that survived.

This clonotype has at least ten counts. Its antigen is still unknown. The junction had 8 bases not matched to a gene; V was cut back by 4 bases and J by 7 bases. Germline V gene lookup returns CDR1 SGHRS and CDR2 YFSETQ. CDR3 length equals 15 residues. Researchers prepared the TCRbeta library using unique molecular identifiers, the study reports. TCRdb re-called the PCR reads with MiXCR, one entry per CDR3 protein. The data hold about 260,000 distinct CDR3 sequences, with around 7.5% observed a single time. The sample here was PBMCs, mostly from graft donor cells, taken 180 days after TCRalphabeta/CD19-depleted stem cell transplant. The J gene is TRBJ2-1, the V gene TRBV5-1; 10 positions match TRBD2. The sequence came from a male patient younger than 18 who had a stem cell transplant for acute lymphoblastic leukemia, so the T cells may come from the graft donor. The CDR3 DNA is TGCGCCAGCAGCCCGAGCGGGAGGGCTGGGAATGAGCAGTTCTTC. This sequence encodes CASSPSGRAGNEQFF. Together with reference TRBV5-1 and TRBJ2-1, the CDR3 gives the full variable domain: KAGVTQTPRYLIKTRGQQVTLSCSPISGHRSVSWYQQTPGQGLQFLFEYFSETQRNKGNFPGRFSGRQFSNSRSEMNVSTLELGDSALYLCASSPSGRAGNEQFFGPGTRLTVL.